This T cell receptor beta chain was identified in a study of blood T cell repertoires in COVID-19. For the study at large: The origin of the acute and convalescent COVID-19 samples was the United States, Italy and Spain. In each case, the material was cDNA or gDNA derived from T cells, B-cell-depleted T cells, or PBMCs.

Only a few counts were recorded for this clone. Cohorts were assigned according to the clinical history that participants reported. This CDR3 is built from 19 residues. Germline V CDR1 and CDR2: SGHTA, FQGNSA. The junction had 13 bases not matched to a gene; V was cut back by 5 bases and J by 0 bases. Clones were sequenced by immunoSEQ multiplex PCR, and TCRdb holds only the in-frame ones, with some missing. The sample lists roughly 170,000 clones; approximately 87% were seen once. The clonotype was recovered from a woman aged 50 to 65 who had recovered from COVID-19. The rearrangement joins TRBV7-2 to TRBJ1-4; 9 bases map to TRBD1. The sample taken for sequencing was PBMCs or T cells enriched from blood (not recorded which). The CDR3 nucleotides are TGTGCCAGCAGCCCAGACAGGGGGACCTGGGCTGCAACTAATGAAAAACTGTTTTTT. Translation gives CASSPDRGTWAATNEKLFF. Full variable domain (outside the CDR3, taken from reference TRBV7-2 and TRBJ1-4): GAGVSQSPSNKVTEKGKDVELRCDPISGHTALYWYRQSLGQGLEFLIYFQGNSAPDKSGLPSDRFSAERTGGSVSTLTIQRTQQEDSAVYLCASSPDRGTWAATNEKLFFGSGTQLSVL.